Shown below are 23 T cell receptor beta chains from a single sample sequenced in a study of Graves' ophthalmopathy and Graves' hyperthyroidism. Amplification of TCR beta CDR3 regions used RNA transcripts. Following a first-round RT-PCR that used HTBI primers, a second-round multiplex PCR was carried out. TCRdb itself ran the multiplex PCR reads through MiXCR, one entry per CDR3 protein. Among 350,000 to 400,000 distinct CDR3 sequences listed, around 18% were seen once. The sample consisted of peripheral blood. Receptors were obtained from a woman aged 18-29 years with Graves' ophthalmopathy.

The table lists this clonotype with many counts. This chain links TRBV12-3 or TRBV12-4 with TRBJ1-1, with D perhaps matching TRBD1 (5 bases). The CDR3 runs to 15 residues. Trimming shortened V by 3 bases and J by 1 base, and 12 bases separated the two germline ends. The CDR3 DNA reads TGTGCCAGCAGTTTCGGAGGGGCGAGGAACACTGAAGCTTTCTTT. Protein product: CASSFGGARNTEAFF.

This clonotype was recorded many times. This rearrangement joins TRBV30 to TRBJ2-7, with 7 bases aligning to TRBD1. The germline V gene has CDR1 GTSNPN and CDR2 SVGIG (reference sequence). The CDR3 spans 13 residues. The junction had 8 bases not matched to a gene; V was cut back by 5 bases and J by 4 bases. CDR3 amino acids: CAWGRQGPYEQYF. CDR3 in DNA: TGTGCCTGGGGTCGACAGGGCCCATACGAGCAGTACTTC. The full variable domain, in which reference TRBV30 and TRBJ2-7 provide the parts outside the CDR3, is SQTIHQWPATLVQPVGSPLSLECTVEGTSNPNLYWYRQAAGRGLQLLFYSVGIGQISSEVPQNLSASRPQDRQFILSSKKLLLSDSGFYLCAWGRQGPYEQYFGPGTRLTVT.

This clonotype was seen many times. The V gene is TRBV6-1, the J gene TRBJ2-7; D may be TRBD1 or TRBD2 (7 bases each). Deletions cut 5 bases from V and 7 bases from J, with 21 bases between. This CDR3 contains 15 residues. Germline CDR1 reads MNHNS; CDR2 reads SASEGT. CDR3 DNA: TGTGCCAGCAGTCGAGGGGAGGGGGCTAGGGGGGAGCAGTACTTC. Amino acids: CASSRGEGARGEQYF.

This clonotype was observed at least ten times. The chain carries TRBV5-1 and TRBJ1-1; D is possibly TRBD1 (6 bases). V shed 4 bases and J shed 10 bases, with 14 bases lying between them. The CDR3 is 12 residues long. The germline V gene encodes CDR1 SGHRS and CDR2 YFSETQ. The CDR3 bases are TGCGCCAGCAGCCCCACAGGGCCGGGAGCTTTCTTT. Its protein is CASSPTGPGAFF.

This clonotype has ten or more counts. The CDR3 is CASSPLQGSGEQYF. The CDR3 DNA follows: TGTGCCAGCAGCCCCCTTCAGGGGTCCGGCGAGCAGTACTTC. The V gene is TRBV11-2, the J gene TRBJ2-7, with D possibly TRBD1 on 6 matching bases. The CDR3 is 14 residues long. V was cut by 5 bases and J by 6 bases, with 17 bases left in between. From germline, CDR1 is SGHAT and CDR2 FQNNGV.

This clonotype was counted ten times or more. CDR3 nucleotides: TGTGCCTGGAGTCGACTAGCGGCCGACGGGGAGCTGTTTTTT. Protein: CAWSRLAADGELFF. The rearrangement joins TRBV30 to TRBJ2-2; 9 positions match TRBD2. This CDR3 has 14 residues. Trimming at V came to 2 bases and at J to 7 bases, leaving 5 bases not matched to a gene. Germline CDR1 GTSNPN, CDR2 SVGIG (reference sequence).

This chain joins TRBV11-2 and TRBJ1-6, with no clear D. The CDR3 has 15 residues. In germline, CDR1 is SGHAT, CDR2 FQNNGV. V was shortened by 0 bases and J by 7 bases, with 10 bases between the two germline ends. CDR3 region: CASSLERTRNSPLHF. The CDR3 DNA is TGTGCCAGCAGCTTAGAGAGGACGCGAAATTCACCCCTCCACTTT.

Ten or more counts support this clonotype. This rearrangement joins TRBV6-4 to TRBJ1-6; D possibly corresponds to TRBD1 (5 bases). CDR3 size: 14 residues. V lost 4 bases to trimming and J lost 8 bases, with 12 bases between them. Germline V gene data show CDR1 as MRHNA and CDR2 as SNTAGT. CDR3 loop: CASSVGTAYSPLHF. DNA of the CDR3: TGTGCCAGCAGTGTCGGGACGGCATATTCACCCCTCCACTTT.

About this clonotype itself: An end of the junction differs from the germline gene, which may be a read error. This chain joins TRBV6-2 or TRBV6-3 and TRBJ2-2; D may be TRBD1 or TRBD2 (5 bases each). Looked up from germline, CDR1 is MNHEY and CDR2 is SVGEGT. There are 13 residues in the CDR3. The CDR3, as DNA: TGTGCCAGCAGTTACGTGGGGACCGGGGAGCAGTTTTTT. As protein: CASSYVGTGEQFF.

This clonotype was seen ten or more times. The J gene is TRBJ2-1, the V gene TRBV12-3 or TRBV12-4; D gene uncertain. CDR3 length: 11 amino acids. V was pared by 8 bases and J by 7 bases, with 9 bases between. The CDR3 DNA reads as TGTGCCAGCTTAGTGAGAAATGAGCAGTTCTTC. Amino acid sequence: CASLVRNEQFF.

This clonotype came up a few times. The CDR3 protein is CASRSWTGQETQYF. In DNA, the CDR3 is TGTGCCAGCAGAAGCTGGACAGGGCAAGAGACCCAGTACTTC. The V gene is TRBV27, the J gene TRBJ2-5; TRBD1 matches 8 bases. Germline V gene sequence: CDR1 MNHEY, CDR2 SMNVEV (reference sequence). After removal of 6 bases from V and 2 bases from J, the junction contained 5 bases not matched to a gene. The CDR3 is 14 amino acids.

DNA for the CDR3: TGTGCCAGTAGTATCCCCTCTATCAGGGGGACTGAAGCTTTCTTT. As protein: CASSIPSIRGTEAFF. The chain links TRBV19 to TRBJ1-1; 7 bases are shared with TRBD1. From germline, CDR1 is LNHDA and CDR2 SQIVND (reference sequence). This CDR3 has 15 residues. Trimming removed 3 bases from V and 5 bases from J; junction bases left unmatched: 9.

This clonotype showed up many times. The V and J genes are TRBV11-2 and TRBJ2-7; a weak D match, TRBD2 (7 bases). Trimming removed 2 bases from V and 3 bases from J, with 20 bases in between. Germline CDR1 and CDR2: SGHAT and FQNNGV. This CDR3 comprises 17 residues. CDR3 coding DNA: TGTGCCAGCAGCTTAATTGGGGGGGGCGGGTCCCACTACGAGCAGTACTTC. Amino acids: CASSLIGGGGSHYEQYF. Together with reference TRBV11-2 and TRBJ2-7, the CDR3 gives the full variable domain: EAGVAQSPRYKIIEKRQSVAFWCNPISGHATLYWYQQILGQGPKLLIQFQNNGVVDDSQLPKDRFSAERLKGVDSTLKIQPAKLEDSAVYLCASSLIGGGGSHYEQYFGPGTRLTVT.

This clonotype was seen more than once but under ten times. The CDR3 loop is CASSLMGDETQYF. The CDR3 DNA sequence: TGCGCCAGCAGCTTGATGGGGGACGAGACCCAGTACTTC. The chain recombines TRBV5-1 with TRBJ2-5; D might be TRBD1 or TRBD2, each matching 5 bases. CDR1 and CDR2 (germline): SGHRS, YFSETQ. The CDR3 runs to 13 residues. Between the trimmed V and J ends, which lost 1 base and 5 bases, there was a span of 9 bases.

This clonotype was counted at least ten times. The chain's CDR3 is CSARDRQAGGFEQYF. The CDR3 coding sequence is TGCAGTGCTAGAGATAGACAAGCGGGAGGATTCGAGCAGTACTTC. The chain couples TRBV20-1 to TRBJ2-7, with 9 bases lining up with TRBD2. The CDR3 covers 15 residues. The germline gives CDR1 DFQATT, CDR2 SNEGSKA (reference sequence). Losses at the gene ends were 0 bases for V and 6 bases for J; bases not matched to a gene: 9.

This clonotype came up many times. The chain is built from TRBV11-2 and TRBJ1-3, with D unresolved. V lost 6 bases and J lost 1, with 28 bases in between. The CDR3 totals 20 residues. Per germline, CDR1 SGHAT and CDR2 FQNNGV. CDR3 sequence reads: CASSLIRMIRMGSSGNTIYF. CDR3 sequence (DNA): TGTGCCAGCAGTTTGATTCGAATGATCAGGATGGGTTCGTCTGGAAACACCATATATTTT.

This clonotype was seen only a few times. One base away lies a much larger clone, so this may be a sequencing read error. V is TRBV7-2 and J is TRBJ2-3, with D possibly being TRBD2 (5 bases). CDR1 and CDR2 from the germline V gene are SGHTA and FQGNSA. CDR3 length: 14 amino acids. Trimming took 8 bases from V and 2 from J, leaving 14 bases between them. CDR3 loop: CASGRGLDTDTQYF. The CDR3 DNA reads as TGTGCCAGCGGCCGAGGACTGGACACAGATACGCAGTATTTT.

This clonotype was recorded many times. Relative to the germline gene, one junction end is altered; a read error may explain this. The chain links TRBV14 to TRBJ2-2; possible D gene TRBD2, 5 bases. Germline CDR1 and CDR2: SGHDN and FVKESK. The CDR3 runs 16 residues. The CDR3 DNA sequence: TGTGCCAGCAGCCAAAAGCCCGGACTCCCAGCCGGGGAGCTGCTTTTT. Residues: CASSQKPGLPAGELLF.

This clonotype was recorded at least ten times. The genes are TRBV28 and TRBJ1-5; D perhaps matches TRBD1 (6 bases). Trimming removed 6 bases from V and 3 bases from J, with 12 bases in between. The CDR3 loop spans 14 amino acids. Germline CDR1 and CDR2: MDHEN and SYDVKM. The DNA of the CDR3 is TGTGCCAGCAGCCCCTGGACAGCCAATCAGCCCCAGCATTTT. Translation gives CASSPWTANQPQHF.

This clonotype has ten or more counts. V is TRBV7-2 and J is TRBJ2-6; tentatively, D is TRBD1 (5 bases). CDR1 and CDR2 from the germline V gene are SGHTA and FQGNSA. V was pared by 0 bases and J by 1 base, with 16 bases between. This CDR3 comprises 19 residues. The CDR3: CASSLALGALLSGANVLTF. DNA for the CDR3: TGTGCCAGCAGCTTAGCCCTAGGGGCCCTTCTTTCTGGGGCCAACGTCCTGACTTTC.

This clonotype was seen many times. The chain is built from TRBV27 and TRBJ1-6; tentative D call: TRBD1 (5 bases). The CDR3 extends over 14 amino acids. The germline gives CDR1 MNHEY, CDR2 SMNVEV (reference sequence). The germline V and J ends were trimmed by 3 bases and 4 bases, with 7 bases remaining between them. CDR3 loop: CASSFTGYNSPLHF. The CDR3 DNA reads as TGTGCCAGCAGTTTCACAGGTTATAATTCACCCCTCCACTTT.

The chain has TRBV19 and TRBJ2-7; 8 nucleotides match TRBD2. Germline-derived CDR1 and CDR2 are LNHDA and SQIVND (reference sequence). This CDR3 contains 15 residues. Trimming at V came to 3 bases and at J to 5 bases, leaving 9 bases not matched to a gene. The CDR3 sequence: CASSMLGTRINEQYF. In DNA form, the CDR3 reads TGTGCCAGTAGTATGCTTGGGACTAGAATTAACGAGCAGTACTTC.

This clonotype was recorded at least ten times. J is TRBJ1-1 and V is TRBV19, with TRBD1 as a possible D gene (6 bases). The CDR3 has 18 amino acids. CDR1 and CDR2 from the germline V gene are LNHDA and SQIVND (reference sequence). V was cut by 2 bases and J by 4 bases, with 23 bases left in between. The CDR3: CASSIIQGRALRGTEAFF. DNA for the CDR3: TGTGCCAGTAGTATAATACAGGGAAGGGCTCTTCGTGGCACTGAAGCTTTCTTT.